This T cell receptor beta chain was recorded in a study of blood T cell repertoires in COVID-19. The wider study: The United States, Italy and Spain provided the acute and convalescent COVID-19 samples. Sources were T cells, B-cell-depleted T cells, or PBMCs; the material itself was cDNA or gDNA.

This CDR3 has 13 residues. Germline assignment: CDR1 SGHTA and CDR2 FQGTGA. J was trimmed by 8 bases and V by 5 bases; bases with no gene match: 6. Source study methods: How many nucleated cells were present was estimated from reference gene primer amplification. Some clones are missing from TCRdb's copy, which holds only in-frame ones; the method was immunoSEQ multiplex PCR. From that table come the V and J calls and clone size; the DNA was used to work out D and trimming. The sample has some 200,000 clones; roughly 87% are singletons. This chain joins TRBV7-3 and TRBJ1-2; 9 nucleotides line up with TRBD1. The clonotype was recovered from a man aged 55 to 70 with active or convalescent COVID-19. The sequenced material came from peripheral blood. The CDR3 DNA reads TGTGCCAGCAGCCCGACAGGGGGGGAGGGCTACACCTTC. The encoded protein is CASSPTGGEGYTF.